Below are 22 T cell receptor beta chains sequenced from a single sample in a study of CD8 T cells in ankylosing spondylitis (dated by TCRdb to the late 2010s). The library came from 5' RACE. The reads were generated on an Illumina HiSeq 2500. In-frame beta chains were kept once TCRdb had trimmed the public reads at Q25 with fastp and called clones with MiXCR. Duplicate CDR3 protein sequences are folded into a single record with the most common DNA and genes. Here the sample has 250,000 to 350,000 distinct CDR3 sequences; over 15% occur a single time. About 8% of the sample is taken by the ten largest. Sequencing input: blood, either unsorted or a sorted T cell fraction (not recorded which). The source of these receptors is a male donor with ankylosing spondylitis or in good health (not recorded which).

This chain connects TRBV11-2 to TRBJ2-7; no reliable D call. There are 13 residues in the CDR3. V lost 1 base and J lost 4, with 8 bases in between. From germline, CDR1 is SGHAT and CDR2 FQNNGV. The CDR3 spells CASSLAQKYEQYV. CDR3 DNA: TGTGCCAGCAGCTTAGCTCAAAAGTACGAGCAGTACGTC.

The chain links TRBV25-1 to TRBJ2-3, with D unresolved. In germline, CDR1 is MGHDK, CDR2 SYGVNS. The ends were cut back, 0 bases at V and 0 bases at J, with 7 bases in the middle. This CDR3 contains 15 residues. The CDR3 sequence is CASSEYIGSTDTQYF. For the CDR3, the DNA is TGTGCCAGCAGTGAATATATTGGCAGCACAGATACGCAGTATTTT.

This clonotype has only a few counts. This rearrangement joins TRBV27 to TRBJ2-6, with 8 bases fitting TRBD2. The junction had 11 bases not matched to a gene; V was cut back by 6 bases and J by 1 base. The CDR3 runs 18 residues. Germline V gene lookup returns CDR1 MNHEY and CDR2 SMNVEV (reference sequence). CDR3 DNA: TGTGCCAGCAGAGAAAGGACTAGCTTTGGATCTGGGGCCAACGTCCTGACTTTC. It is translated as CASRERTSFGSGANVLTF.

The chain has TRBV29-1 and TRBJ2-5, with TRBD1 matching 11 bases. Losses at the gene ends were 4 bases for V and 5 bases for J; bases not matched to a gene: 9. Germline V gene data show CDR1 as SQVTM and CDR2 as ANQGSEA. CDR3 length: 15 amino acids. CDR3 region: CSVGYSDRGLETQYF. The CDR3 coding sequence is TGCAGCGTTGGATATTCGGACAGGGGGCTTGAGACCCAGTACTTC.

Ten or more counts support this clonotype. The chain joins TRBV5-1 to TRBJ1-1; D not resolved. The CDR3 is 12 residues long. The V end lost 1 base, the J end lost 5 bases, and 6 bases lay between the germline ends. Germline CDR1 is SGHRS and CDR2 is YFSETQ. CDR3 in amino acids: CASSLTATEAFF. The CDR3, as DNA: TGCGCCAGCAGCTTGACGGCAACTGAAGCTTTCTTT.

In this sample, this clonotype turned up a few times. The V gene is TRBV5-1, the J gene TRBJ2-1; 7 bases agree with TRBD1. Losses at the gene ends were 5 bases for V and 8 bases for J; bases not matched to a gene: 13. The CDR3 runs 15 residues. CDR1 is SGHRS and CDR2 is YFSETQ in the germline V gene. The CDR3 DNA is TGCGCCAGCAGGTCAGACAGGGATCGTCTTTATGAGCAGTTCTTC. Its translation: CASRSDRDRLYEQFF.

This clonotype was counted a few times. V and J are TRBV24-1 and TRBJ1-1; the D is unclear. The CDR3 has 12 residues. Per germline, CDR1 KGHDR and CDR2 SFDVKD. Between the trimmed V and J ends, which lost 1 base and 7 bases, there was a span of 6 bases. The CDR3 DNA follows: TGTGCCACCAGTGATTTATGGGGTGAAGCTTTCTTT. It is translated as CATSDLWGEAFF.

This clonotype has just a few counts. Sequence at one end of the junction differs from germline and may be a read error. CDR3 coding DNA: TGCGCCAGCAGCTTGGGTGAGACAGTGCTACAAGAGATCCAGTACTTC. This translates into CASSLGETVLQEIQYF. The chain recombines TRBV5-1 with TRBJ2-5; weak D call: TRBD1 (5 bases). The CDR3 extends over 16 amino acids. Germline-derived CDR1 and CDR2 are SGHRS and YFSETQ.

This clonotype turned up a few times. The chain links TRBV4-2 to TRBJ2-5; 16 bases agree with TRBD2. This CDR3 contains 18 residues. In germline, CDR1 is LGHNA, CDR2 YNFKEQ. V was pared by 4 bases and J by 4 bases, with 9 bases of the junction left unmatched. CDR3: CASSPGTSGGALGETQYF. The CDR3 bases are TGTGCCAGCAGCCCCGGGACTAGCGGGGGGGCTCTAGGAGAGACCCAGTACTTC.

There are a few counts of this clonotype. The gene calls are TRBV28 and TRBJ2-5; D unclear. CDR1 and CDR2 (germline): MDHEN, SYDVKM. Trimming removed 5 bases at V and 1 base at J, with 5 bases between. The CDR3 runs to 12 residues. The CDR3 sequence: CASSIPQETQYF. The CDR3 region has the DNA TGTGCCAGCAGTATTCCCCAAGAGACCCAGTACTTC.

This clonotype was observed many times. This chain joins TRBV12-3 or TRBV12-4 and TRBJ1-5, with unresolved D. CDR3 length: 14 amino acids. Deletions cut 5 bases from V and 5 bases from J, with 13 bases between. CDR3 DNA sequence: TGTGCCAGCAGTATCGGGTCCGGGGATCAGCCCCAGCATTTT. Its protein product is CASSIGSGDQPQHF.

This clonotype was seen a few times. The V and J genes are TRBV12-3 or TRBV12-4 and TRBJ1-5; D uncertain. This CDR3 comprises 13 residues. V gave up 3 bases and J gave up 7 bases, with 10 bases separating them. CDR3 sequence reads: CASSLALKQPQHF. The CDR3 DNA sequence: TGTGCCAGCAGTTTGGCACTCAAACAGCCCCAGCATTTT.

V gene TRBV12-3 or TRBV12-4 combines with J gene TRBJ2-2, with 8 bases identical to TRBD1. The V segment lost 3 bases and the J segment 2 bases; nucleotides outside the gene matches: 5. This CDR3 is built from 16 residues. CDR3 protein: CASSFPTGANTGELFF. The DNA of the CDR3 is TGTGCCAGCAGTTTCCCGACAGGGGCTAACACCGGGGAGCTGTTTTTT.

This chain uses TRBV4-1 with TRBJ2-7; possibly TRBD2 for D (6 bases). The CDR3 consists of 14 residues. Trimming pared 5 bases from V and 3 bases from J, leaving 14 bases between. Germline V CDR1 and CDR2: MGHRA, YSYEKL. The CDR3 loop is CASSTAQGGYEQYV. CDR3 sequence (DNA): TGCGCCAGCAGCACGGCTCAGGGAGGCTACGAGCAGTACGTC.

In this sample, this clonotype turned up a few times. The gene calls are TRBV29-1 and TRBJ1-2, with D possibly matching TRBD1 (6 bases). The germline V and J ends were trimmed by 7 bases and 3 bases, with 27 bases remaining between them. The CDR3 totals 17 residues. Germline V gene data show CDR1 as SQVTM and CDR2 as ANQGSEA. DNA for the CDR3: TGCAGCGCAGTTGTGGCGAAGCAGGGGCTGACATACTATGGCTACACCTTC. It specifies CSAVVAKQGLTYYGYTF.

The rearrangement links TRBV18 to TRBJ2-1; 9 nucleotides line up with TRBD2. From germline, CDR1 is KGHSH and CDR2 LQKENI. V shed 0 bases, J shed 2 bases, and the junction held 5 bases outside the gene matches. CDR3 length: 17 residues. CDR3 nucleotides: TGTGCCAGCTCACCACCGATGTCTAGCGGGGCCTACAATGAGCAGTTCTTC. Amino acids: CASSPPMSSGAYNEQFF.

V and J are TRBV27 and TRBJ1-6, with 9 bases matching TRBD1. There are 13 residues in the CDR3. V lost 4 bases to trimming and J lost 13 bases; unmatched junction nucleotides: 5. Germline assignment: CDR1 MNHEY and CDR2 SMNVEV (reference sequence). Here the CDR3 DNA reads TGTGCCAGCAGTTCCTGGGACAGGGACCCCCTCCACTTT. It is translated as CASSSWDRDPLHF.

The table lists this clonotype with a count of one. V gene TRBV27 combines with J gene TRBJ2-3; TRBD2 aligns across 10 bases. Germline values: CDR1 MNHEY, CDR2 SMNVEV (reference sequence). V dropped 3 bases and J dropped 1; count of bases not matched to a gene: 4. The CDR3 consists of 16 residues. The CDR3 bases are TGTGCCAGCAGTTTTGGGAGCGGGAGGGGCACAGATACGCAGTATTTT. Translated: CASSFGSGRGTDTQYF.

The gene calls are TRBV5-6 and TRBJ2-3; possibly TRBD2 for D (6 bases). Trimming removed 1 base from V and 2 bases from J, with 8 bases in between. The CDR3 consists of 14 residues. Germline V gives CDR1 SGHDT, CDR2 YYEEEE. The CDR3 reads CASSLRGYTDTQYF. In DNA, the CDR3 is TGTGCCAGCAGCTTGCGGGGGTACACAGATACGCAGTATTTT. Full variable domain (missing parts from reference TRBV5-6 and TRBJ2-3): DAGVTQSPTHLIKTRGQQVTLRCSPKSGHDTVSWYQQALGQGPQFIFQYYEEEERQRGNFPDRFSGHQFPNYSSELNVNALLLGDSALYLCASSLRGYTDTQYFGPGTRLTVL.

In nucleotides, the CDR3 is TGTGCCAGCAGCCCCTCCAGGGAAGGACGCAATGAGCAGTTCTTC. Translating it yields CASSPSREGRNEQFF. The chain combines TRBV4-2 with TRBJ2-1; perhaps TRBD1 as D (5 bases). Trimming shortened V by 4 bases and J by 6 bases, and 16 bases separated the two germline ends. CDR1 and CDR2 from the germline V gene are LGHNA and YNFKEQ. The CDR3 consists of 15 residues.

This clonotype has more than one count but fewer than ten. J is TRBJ1-1 and V is TRBV5-1; no definite D call. CDR1 and CDR2 (germline): SGHRS, YFSETQ. The CDR3 sequence is 14 residues long. Trimming left V 4 bases short and J 0 bases short, with 10 bases between. This chain's CDR3 is CASSPGSMNTEAFF. The CDR3 DNA sequence: TGCGCCAGCAGCCCCGGGAGCATGAACACTGAAGCTTTCTTT.

The chain uses TRBV5-1 and TRBJ1-3; tentatively, D is TRBD1 (5 bases). The CDR3 has 16 residues. Per the germline V gene, CDR1 is SGHRS and CDR2 is YFSETQ. Trimming took off 4 bases at V and 0 bases at J, with 14 bases between the two ends. CDR3 residues: CASSGGTRGSGNTIYF. DNA of the CDR3: TGCGCCAGCAGCGGCGGGACGAGGGGCTCTGGAAACACCATATATTTT.